The 30 T cell receptor beta chains below all came from one sample that was sequenced in a study of blood T cell repertoires in COVID-19. Sequenced by immunoSEQ multiplex PCR; TCRdb stores in-frame clones only, minus some. This sample has over 130,000 clones, with roughly 80% found just once. The material sequenced was peripheral blood. These receptors were obtained from a man aged 50 to 59 with acute or convalescent COVID-19.

This clone was seen only a few times. The rearrangement uses TRBV10-3 and TRBJ1-2; no definite D call. This CDR3 contains 13 residues. V dropped 10 bases and J dropped 0 bases, with 12 bases sitting between them. Germline loops: CDR1 ENHRY, CDR2 SYGVKD. CDR3 loop: CATVPKPNYGYTF. CDR3 DNA sequence: TGTGCCACCGTACCAAAGCCTAACTATGGCTACACCTTC.

The chain has TRBV30 and TRBJ1-5, with a possible D match to TRBD1 (5 bases). The CDR3 consists of 15 residues. V lost 0 bases to trimming and J lost 7 bases, with 16 bases between them. Looked up from germline, CDR1 is GTSNPN and CDR2 is SVGIG (reference sequence). The CDR3 loop is CAWSVRGGADQPQHF. The CDR3 DNA follows: TGTGCCTGGAGTGTACGGGGCGGGGCGGACCAGCCCCAGCATTTT.

The chain carries TRBV2 and TRBJ2-1; D might be TRBD1 (6 bases). Germline CDR1 and CDR2: SNHLY and FYNNEI. The CDR3 contains 16 residues. V was shortened by 6 bases and J by 0 bases, with 15 bases between the two germline ends. The CDR3 region is CASSPQGWSSYNEQFF. CDR3 nucleotide sequence: TGTGCCAGCAGCCCACAGGGATGGAGCTCCTACAATGAGCAGTTCTTC.

CDR3 bases: TGCGCCAGCAGCCAAGAGTGGGGCGGAAACTATGGCTACACCTTC. It translates to CASSQEWGGNYGYTF. The V and J genes are TRBV4-1 and TRBJ1-2, with D tentatively TRBD1 (5 bases). The V end was cut by 0 bases, the J end by 2 bases, with 10 bases between. Germline V gives CDR1 MGHRA, CDR2 YSYEKL. The CDR3 has 15 residues.

The rearrangement uses TRBV5-5 and TRBJ2-7; D is ambiguous. CDR1 and CDR2 from the germline V gene are SGHKS and YYEKEE (reference sequence). This CDR3 has 14 amino acids. Trimming took 2 bases from V and 0 from J, leaving 9 bases between them. DNA of the CDR3: TGTGCCAGCAGCTTAGCCGCCCGCTCCTACGAGCAGTACTTC. It codes for CASSLAARSYEQYF.

This clone was observed a handful of times. This chain joins TRBV4-1 and TRBJ1-2; D gene ambiguous. V shed 0 bases and J shed 7 bases, with 24 bases lying between them. CDR3 length: 18 amino acids. Germline CDR1 and CDR2: MGHRA and YSYEKL. The CDR3 DNA follows: TGCGCCAGCAGCCAAGATCTGATGTGGCAAGGTGGGCGAGTTGGCTACACCTTC. The encoded protein is CASSQDLMWQGGRVGYTF.

The V gene is TRBV18, the J gene TRBJ2-2; tentative D call: TRBD1 (5 bases). V dropped 4 bases and J dropped 1 base, with 7 bases sitting between them. The CDR3 has 14 residues. Germline-derived CDR1 and CDR2 are KGHSH and LQKENI. CDR3 loop: CASSHQGNTGELFF. The CDR3 bases are TGTGCCAGCTCACATCAGGGGAACACCGGGGAGCTGTTTTTT.

J is TRBJ2-1 and V is TRBV30, with TRBD1 identical over 8 bases. The junction had 8 bases not matched to a gene; V was cut back by 4 bases and J by 9 bases. The CDR3 extends over 13 amino acids. CDR1 and CDR2 from the germline V gene are GTSNPN and SVGIG (reference sequence). The CDR3 DNA reads TGTGCCTGGAATGTACAGGGGGGTAGTGAGCAGTTCTTC. Protein sequence: CAWNVQGGSEQFF.

V is TRBV15 and J is TRBJ2-3; 8 nucleotides agree with TRBD2. The germline V gene has CDR1 LNHNV and CDR2 YYDKDF (reference sequence). V shed 9 bases and J 3 bases; nucleotides not matched to a gene: 8. The CDR3 loop spans 14 amino acids. As DNA, the CDR3 is TGTGCCACGGCTACGGGACTAGGGACAGATACGCAGTATTTT. Its protein is CATATGLGTDTQYF. The whole variable domain, filled in from reference TRBV15 and TRBJ2-3, reads DAMVIQNPRYQVTQFGKPVTLSCSQTLNHNVMYWYQQKSSQAPKLLFHYYDKDFNNEADTPDNFQSRRPNTSFCFLDIRSPGLGDTAMYLCATATGLGTDTQYFGPGTRLTVL.

The V call is TRBV10-3, the J call TRBJ1-2; a possible D gene is TRBD1 (5 bases). Germline CDR1 and CDR2: ENHRY and SYGVKD. The CDR3 has 13 amino acids. V lost 8 bases and J 8 bases, leaving 18 bases between the germline ends. The CDR3 spells CAILPGDGRGYTF. The CDR3, as DNA: TGTGCCATCTTACCGGGGGATGGAAGAGGCTACACCTTC.

The chain employs TRBV10-2 and TRBJ2-7; perhaps TRBD1 as D (6 bases). Germline V gene data show CDR1 as WSHSY and CDR2 as SAAADI. The CDR3 runs 13 residues. Between the trimmed V and J ends, which lost 7 bases and 3 bases, there was a span of 13 bases. The CDR3 protein is CASKPGQLYEQYV. DNA for the CDR3: TGCGCCAGCAAGCCGGGACAACTCTACGAGCAGTACGTC.

The rearrangement joins TRBV19 to TRBJ2-1, with 8 positions matching TRBD1. The ends lost 3 bases at V and 7 bases at J; junction bases unmatched: 8. Germline V lookup: CDR1 LNHDA, CDR2 SQIVND (reference sequence). The CDR3 is 15 amino acids. CDR3 sequence reads: CASSIKVGTGNEQFF. The CDR3 DNA is TGTGCCAGTAGTATTAAGGTCGGGACAGGTAATGAGCAGTTCTTC.

This chain joins TRBV14 and TRBJ1-6; tentatively, D is TRBD1 (5 bases). Germline CDR1 SGHDN, CDR2 FVKESK. V lost 1 base, J lost 9 bases, and 13 bases lay in between. The CDR3 consists of 15 residues. The CDR3 DNA reads as TGTGCCAGCAGCCAAGGTACTCCAGGGTTTTCACCCCTCCACTTT. Amino acids: CASSQGTPGFSPLHF.

The rearrangement joins TRBV10-2 to TRBJ2-1; TRBD2 agrees at 11 bases. The length of the CDR3 is 17 residues. V was pared by 7 bases and J by 5 bases, with 13 bases of the junction left unmatched. Germline V gene data show CDR1 as WSHSY and CDR2 as SAAADI. Written as DNA, the CDR3 is TGCGCCAGCACTCTGACCCTAGCGGGAGGATACCACAATGAGCAGTTCTTC. This translates into CASTLTLAGGYHNEQFF.

The chain combines TRBV11-2 with TRBJ2-2; 7 bases map to TRBD2. The germline CDR1 and CDR2 sequences are SGHAT and FQNNGV. V lost 2 bases to trimming and J lost 1 base; unmatched junction nucleotides: 4. This CDR3 comprises 16 residues. Here the CDR3 reads CASSLPGGWNTGELFF. CDR3 nucleotides: TGTGCCAGCAGCTTACCCGGGGGGTGGAACACCGGGGAGCTGTTTTTT.

This clone was found a few times. The chain uses TRBV11-2 and TRBJ1-3, with 9 bases aligning to TRBD1. Germline lookup yields CDR1 SGHAT and CDR2 FQNNGV. The CDR3 length is 14 residues. The V and J ends lost 6 bases and 2 bases, in that order; junction bases with no gene match: 2. This chain's CDR3 is CASSDRGAGNTIYF. The CDR3, as DNA: TGTGCCAGCAGTGACAGGGGGGCTGGAAACACCATATATTTT.

A few counts support this clone. The chain couples TRBV5-6 to TRBJ2-7; D is perhaps TRBD2 (5 bases). V gave up 5 bases and J gave up 4 bases, with 19 bases separating them. Germline assignment: CDR1 SGHDT and CDR2 YYEEEE. The length of the CDR3 is 15 residues. This CDR3 is CASSQWTYPAYEQYV. In nucleotides, the CDR3 is TGTGCCAGCAGTCAATGGACTTACCCGGCGTACGAGCAGTACGTC.

V gene TRBV28 combines with J gene TRBJ1-2, with D perhaps matching TRBD1 (5 bases). The CDR3 runs 13 residues. The V end lost 6 bases, the J end lost 7 bases, and 15 bases lay between the germline ends. The germline CDR1 and CDR2 sequences are MDHEN and SYDVKM. The CDR3 loop reads CASSQNTGSGYTF. CDR3 DNA sequence: TGTGCCAGCAGCCAAAACACAGGATCTGGCTACACCTTC.

The chain recombines TRBV27 with TRBJ2-1; 7 nucleotides match TRBD1. Germline V gene sequence: CDR1 MNHEY, CDR2 SMNVEV (reference sequence). V was pared by 0 bases and J by 8 bases, with 7 bases of the junction left unmatched. This CDR3 has 15 amino acids. Written as DNA, the CDR3 is TGTGCCAGCAGTTTATCCCCTTTGACAGGGCATGAGCAGTTCTTC. This sequence encodes CASSLSPLTGHEQFF.

This sequence joins TRBV7-9 and TRBJ2-7, with 8 bases aligning to TRBD1. CDR1 and CDR2 (germline): SEHNR, FQNEAQ (reference sequence). J gave up 5 bases and V 1 base, and 10 bases lay outside the gene matches. This CDR3 is built from 16 residues. The CDR3 is CASSLVTDRGLHEQYF. CDR3 nucleotide sequence: TGTGCCAGCAGCTTAGTAACAGACAGGGGCTTGCACGAGCAGTACTTC.

The V gene is TRBV29-1, the J gene TRBJ1-2; TRBD1 aligns across 7 bases. Germline V gives CDR1 SQVTM, CDR2 ANQGSEA. CDR3 length equals 12 residues. V was clipped by 7 bases and J by 6 bases; unmatched bases: 8. CDR3 sequence (DNA): TGCAGCGCCAAGACAGGGCTGAATGGCTACACCTTC. It translates to CSAKTGLNGYTF.

The V gene is TRBV3-1 (or the pseudogene TRBV3-2), the J gene TRBJ2-3, with a tentative D call TRBD1 (6 bases). V was cut by 7 bases and J by 4 bases, with 9 bases left in between. Germline V lookup: CDR1 LGHDT, CDR2 YNNKEL (reference sequence). CDR3 length: 12 amino acids. In DNA form, the CDR3 reads TGTGCCAGCACAGCAGGGGCAGATACGCAGTATTTT. This encodes CASTAGADTQYF.

The chain links TRBV30 to TRBJ1-2; 7 positions agree with TRBD1. The CDR3 loop spans 15 amino acids. Germline CDR1 reads GTSNPN; CDR2 reads SVGIG (reference sequence). J gave up 2 bases and V 0 bases, and 6 bases lay outside the gene matches. CDR3 in DNA: TGTGCCTGGAGTGTAGAGACAGGGTGGAACTATGGCTACACCTTC. Protein: CAWSVETGWNYGYTF. The full variable domain, completed using reference TRBV30 and TRBJ1-2, is SQTIHQWPATLVQPVGSPLSLECTVEGTSNPNLYWYRQAAGRGLQLLFYSVGIGQISSEVPQNLSASRPQDRQFILSSKKLLLSDSGFYLCAWSVETGWNYGYTFGSGTRLTVV.

This chain connects TRBV28 to TRBJ1-6, with 8 bases identical to TRBD1. With 3 bases clipped from V and 7 bases from J, the junction kept 5 bases outside the gene matches. This CDR3 is 15 amino acids long. Looked up from germline, CDR1 is MDHEN and CDR2 is SYDVKM. The CDR3 DNA sequence: TGTGCCAGCAGTTTGTCCGGACAGGGAAATTCACCCCTCCACTTT. The encoded protein is CASSLSGQGNSPLHF.

This chain links TRBV9 with TRBJ1-1, with 7 bases aligning to TRBD1. The CDR3 runs to 15 residues. The trim removed 2 bases at V and 1 base at J, leaving 5 bases unmatched. CDR1 SGDLS and CDR2 YYNGEE come from the germline V gene. In DNA form, the CDR3 reads TGTGCCAGCAGCGTTACAGGGGACGGGAACACTGAAGCTTTCTTT. This sequence encodes CASSVTGDGNTEAFF.

The chain links TRBV6-5 to TRBJ2-1; 8 bases line up with TRBD1. With V trimmed by 5 bases and J by 9 bases, 9 bases remained unmatched. Germline assignment: CDR1 MNHEY and CDR2 SVGAGI. CDR3 length: 14 residues. As DNA, the CDR3 is TGTGCCAGCAGTAAGAACCAGGGGGCGGGTGAGCAGTTCTTC. Its protein is CASSKNQGAGEQFF.

The V call is TRBV5-5, the J call TRBJ2-7; 11 bases agree with TRBD1. This CDR3 comprises 14 residues. The germline gives CDR1 SGHKS, CDR2 YYEKEE (reference sequence). V gave up 7 bases and J gave up 3 bases; unmatched junction bases: 6. CDR3 protein: CASRDGTGGYEQYV. The CDR3 DNA reads as TGTGCCAGCCGTGACGGGACAGGGGGCTACGAGCAGTACGTC.

This clone has a handful of counts. This rearrangement joins TRBV20-1 to TRBJ1-6; TRBD1 matches 8 bases. The CDR3 is 13 residues long. With 3 bases clipped from V and 8 bases from J, the junction kept 3 bases outside the gene matches. Germline V CDR1 and CDR2: DFQATT, SNEGSKA (reference sequence). The CDR3 region is CSASAGGDSPLHF. Written as DNA, the CDR3 is TGCAGTGCTAGTGCAGGGGGCGATTCACCCCTCCACTTT.

CDR3 residues: CASSGGQDSPLHF. DNA of the CDR3: TGCGCCAGCAGCGGGGGACAGGATTCACCCCTCCACTTT. This chain connects TRBV5-1 to TRBJ1-6, with 8 bases fitting TRBD1. Trimming at V came to 4 bases and at J to 8 bases, leaving 2 bases not matched to a gene. Germline CDR1 SGHRS, CDR2 YFSETQ. This CDR3 spans 13 amino acids. Filled out from reference TRBV5-1 and TRBJ1-6, the complete variable domain reads KAGVTQTPRYLIKTRGQQVTLSCSPISGHRSVSWYQQTPGQGLQFLFEYFSETQRNKGNFPGRFSGRQFSNSRSEMNVSTLELGDSALYLCASSGGQDSPLHFGNGTRLTVT.

The chain couples TRBV19 to TRBJ2-7; D might be TRBD1 (6 bases). The V and J ends lost 3 bases and 2 bases respectively, with 11 bases between them. The CDR3 loop spans 14 amino acids. Germline V CDR1 and CDR2: LNHDA, SQIVND (reference sequence). The CDR3 nucleotides are TGTGCCAGTAGTATGGCAGGGGCCACCTACGAGCAGTACTTC. It yields the protein CASSMAGATYEQYF.